This T cell receptor (beta chain) was captured in a study of CD8+ T cells in alopecia areata. The study's findings and limits: Researchers reported that TCR sharing among patients proved less clear than in mice, possibly HLA-linked.

In regard to this clone: Its antigen is unidentified.

RNA extraction was followed by reverse transcription into cDNA, which acted as the sequencing template. Produced via immunoSEQ multiplex PCR; TCRdb's table is partial and in-frame only. The profile shows over 150,000 clones, roughly 60% of them singletons. The TCR comes from a human donor with alopecia areata. Sequenced material: CD4+ T cells sorted from blood, taken at week 0.

CDR3 region: CAWRRGAESGELFF. The CDR3 coding sequence is TGTGCCTGGAGGCGGGGGGCAGAGTCCGGGGAGCTGTTTTTT. This chain links TRBV30 with TRBJ2-2; 8 bases map to TRBD2. CDR1 is GTSNPN and CDR2 is SVGIG in the germline V gene (reference sequence). The CDR3 extends over 14 amino acids. The J segment lost 6 bases and the V segment lost 3 bases, leaving 6 bases of the junction unmatched. Looking up the rest from reference TRBV30 and TRBJ2-2 gives the full variable domain: SQTIHQWPATLVQPVGSPLSLECTVEGTSNPNLYWYRQAAGRGLQLLFYSVGIGQISSEVPQNLSASRPQDRQFILSSKKLLLSDSGFYLCAWRRGAESGELFFGEGSRLTVL.